This T cell receptor beta chain comes out of a study of cytotoxic CD8 clonotypes in ibrutinib-treated CLL. Turning to the study itself: Overall, 25 or so responses were partial and 2 complete; following median roughly 68 months, approximately 15 patients stayed remitted and about twelve progressed. Study-level findings and limits: Clonality was higher at baseline than in age-matched healthy donors and tracked circulating CD8+ T-cell counts. Clonality went up at the time of ibrutinib response, stayed stable in sustained remission, and later dropped back toward its baseline level at progression.

Clones were read by immunoSEQ multiplex PCR, and TCRdb kept only the in-frame ones, dropping some. The sample consists of 35,000 or so clones, roughly three quarters of them appearing once. In regard to this clone: Its cognate antigen is unknown.

The CDR3 is 14 residues long. Trimming pared 0 bases from V and 5 bases from J, leaving 9 bases between. Per germline, CDR1 SGHRS and CDR2 YFSETQ. This clonotype was obtained from a human donor with chronic lymphocytic leukemia. This chain uses TRBV5-1 with TRBJ2-1; maybe TRBD1 (5 bases). The specimen comprised PBMCs, sampled before ibrutinib treatment. For the CDR3, the DNA is TGCGCCAGCAGCTTGGAACGACAGAACAATGAGCAGTTCTTC. Amino acid sequence: CASSLERQNNEQFF.